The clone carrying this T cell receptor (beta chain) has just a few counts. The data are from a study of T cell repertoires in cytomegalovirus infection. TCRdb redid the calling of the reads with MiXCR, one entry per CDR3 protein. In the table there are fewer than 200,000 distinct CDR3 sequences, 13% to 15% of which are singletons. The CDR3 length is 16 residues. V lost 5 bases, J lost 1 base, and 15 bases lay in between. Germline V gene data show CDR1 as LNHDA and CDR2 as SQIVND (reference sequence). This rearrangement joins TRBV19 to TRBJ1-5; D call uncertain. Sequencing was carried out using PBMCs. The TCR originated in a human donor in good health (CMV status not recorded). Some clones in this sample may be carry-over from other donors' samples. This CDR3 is CASSRLGPTSNQPQHF. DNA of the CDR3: TGTGCCAGTAGTCGCCTCGGGCCTACAAGCAATCAGCCCCAGCATTTT.